One sample yielded the 14 T cell receptor beta chains listed below, sequenced in a study of long-term antiretroviral therapy in people with HIV (dated by TCRdb to the early 2020s). The immunoSEQ hsTCRB v3.0 assay was used at survey level resolution to sequence the TRB variable region. The table was pulled from immuneACCESS by TCRdb, which kept in-frame rearrangements only. Such tables lose some clones; where checked, under half of the loss comes from unresolved V genes, and the rest has no known cause. The sample has some 33,000 clones on record, roughly 95% of them singletons. The ten most abundant clones make up 2.4% of the sample. The source material was unsorted PBMCs, sampled roughly 6.4 years after starting antiretroviral therapy. The source is a young man with HIV.

This clone was seen more than once but under ten times. The CDR3 reads CSVAEANYGYTF. CDR3 in DNA: TGCAGCGTTGCAGAGGCTAACTATGGCTACACCTTC. J is TRBJ1-2 and V is TRBV29-1; D is uncertain. V lost 4 bases and J 0 bases, leaving 6 bases between the germline ends. Germline values: CDR1 SQVTM, CDR2 ANQGSEA. The length of the CDR3 is 12 residues.

The chain links TRBV7-9 to TRBJ2-2; D is possibly TRBD1 (5 bases). V was trimmed by 5 bases and J by 1 base, leaving 8 bases between them. The CDR3 extends over 14 amino acids. From germline, CDR1 is SEHNR and CDR2 FQNEAQ (reference sequence). The CDR3 DNA reads TGTGCCAGCAGCCCGGACAAGAACACCGGGGAGCTGTTTTTT. Amino acids: CASSPDKNTGELFF.

The J gene is TRBJ2-3, the V gene TRBV7-9; D might be TRBD2 (5 bases). Deletions cut 5 bases from V and 1 base from J, with 13 bases between. Germline V gene sequence: CDR1 SEHNR, CDR2 FQNEAQ (reference sequence). CDR3 size: 15 residues. The CDR3: CASSNGLYRTDTQYF. DNA for the CDR3: TGTGCCAGCAGCAATGGACTCTACCGCACAGATACGCAGTATTTT.

J is TRBJ2-3 and V is TRBV2, with D perhaps matching TRBD1 (5 bases). This CDR3 spans 14 amino acids. Germline values: CDR1 SNHLY, CDR2 FYNNEI. Trimming stripped 6 bases from V and 2 bases from J, with 12 bases between. CDR3 loop: CASSQGFPTDTQYF. The DNA for the CDR3 is TGTGCCAGCAGCCAGGGTTTTCCCACAGATACGCAGTATTTT.

The chain couples TRBV7-9 to TRBJ1-6; 8 bases agree with TRBD1. CDR3 length: 16 residues. The ends lost 5 bases at V and 7 bases at J; junction bases unmatched: 10. Germline V gene sequence: CDR1 SEHNR, CDR2 FQNEAQ (reference sequence). The CDR3 sequence is CASSPTGATSNSPLHF. In DNA, the CDR3 is TGTGCCAGCAGCCCGACAGGGGCGACCTCCAATTCACCCCTCCACTTT.

This chain joins TRBV13 and TRBJ2-7, with unresolved D. V shed 4 bases and J shed 1 base, with 14 bases lying between them. Germline-derived CDR1 and CDR2 are PRHDT and FYEKMQ (reference sequence). The length of the CDR3 is 15 residues. CDR3 loop: CASSSNGRSSYEQYF. The CDR3 DNA is TGTGCCAGCAGCTCCAACGGACGTTCTTCCTACGAGCAGTACTTC.

The chain joins TRBV10-3 to TRBJ1-3; 7 bases are a match to TRBD1. The trim removed 8 bases at V and 2 bases at J, leaving 6 bases unmatched. The length of the CDR3 is 14 residues. Germline V gene sequence: CDR1 ENHRY, CDR2 SYGVKD. The CDR3 is CAIGKGAAGNTIYF. Written as DNA, the CDR3 is TGTGCCATCGGGAAGGGGGCGGCTGGAAACACCATATATTTT.

The CDR3 DNA reads TGTGCCAGCAGCGTGGGCCCAGAGGGCACAGATACGCAGTATTTT. Protein sequence: CASSVGPEGTDTQYF. This chain uses TRBV9 with TRBJ2-3; no definite D call. CDR3 size: 15 residues. Between the trimmed V and J ends, which lost 2 bases and 1 base, there was a span of 11 bases. CDR1 is SGDLS and CDR2 is YYNGEE in the germline V gene.

This chain joins TRBV7-8 and TRBJ1-5; tentatively, D is TRBD1 (5 bases). Germline CDR1 is SGHVS and CDR2 is FQNEAQ. This CDR3 is 14 amino acids long. Trimming shortened V by 1 base and J by 6 bases, and 10 bases separated the two germline ends. The CDR3 protein is CASSLGRVPQPQHF. The CDR3 DNA is TGTGCCAGCAGCTTAGGCAGGGTCCCTCAGCCCCAGCATTTT.

This rearrangement joins TRBV7-2 to TRBJ2-3, with D perhaps matching TRBD1 (6 bases). CDR3 length: 14 residues. Trimming took 5 bases from V and 5 from J, leaving 14 bases between them. Germline CDR1 and CDR2: SGHTA and FQGNSA. CDR3: CASSRDTAQDTQYF. CDR3 nucleotides: TGTGCCAGCAGCCGGGACACGGCACAAGATACGCAGTATTTT. The full variable domain, completed using reference TRBV7-2 and TRBJ2-3, is GAGVSQSPSNKVTEKGKDVELRCDPISGHTALYWYRQSLGQGLEFLIYFQGNSAPDKSGLPSDRFSAERTGGSVSTLTIQRTQQEDSAVYLCASSRDTAQDTQYFGPGTRLTVL.

The CDR3 DNA reads as TGTGCCAGCAGTGAATTTACTCCGAACACCGGGGAGCTGTTTTTT. Its translation: CASSEFTPNTGELFF. This chain joins TRBV2 and TRBJ2-2, with D uncertain. V shed 2 bases and J shed 0 bases, with 7 bases lying between them. The germline V gene encodes CDR1 SNHLY and CDR2 FYNNEI. The CDR3 consists of 15 residues. Complete variable domain (other parts from reference TRBV2 and TRBJ2-2): EPEVTQTPSHQVTQMGQEVILRCVPISNHLYFYWYRQILGQKVEFLVSFYNNEISEKSEIFDDQFSVERPDGSNFTLKIRSTKLEDSAMYFCASSEFTPNTGELFFGEGSRLTVL.

V gene TRBV4-2 combines with J gene TRBJ1-2; 9 positions agree with TRBD1. The CDR3 totals 14 residues. Germline V gene sequence: CDR1 LGHNA, CDR2 YNFKEQ. V dropped 3 bases and J dropped 6; count of bases not matched to a gene: 5. CDR3 protein: CASSQGQGSDGYTF. The CDR3 bases are TGTGCCAGCAGCCAGGGACAGGGATCCGATGGCTACACCTTC.

The chain joins TRBV14 to TRBJ2-3; D not resolved. V was shortened by 4 bases and J by 1 base, with 9 bases between the two germline ends. The length of the CDR3 is 14 residues. Germline-derived CDR1 and CDR2 are SGHDN and FVKESK. DNA for the CDR3: TGTGCCAGCAGCCCGGGTCCCGGCACAGATACGCAGTATTTT. Protein product: CASSPGPGTDTQYF.

Here the CDR3 DNA reads TGTGCCAGCAGTGTCGATAGCGGTAGCACAGATACGCAGTATTTT. This sequence encodes CASSVDSGSTDTQYF. The V and J genes are TRBV2 and TRBJ2-3; maybe TRBD2 (6 bases). Trimming shortened V by 4 bases and J by 0 bases, and 11 bases separated the two germline ends. Germline V gives CDR1 SNHLY, CDR2 FYNNEI. CDR3 size: 15 residues.